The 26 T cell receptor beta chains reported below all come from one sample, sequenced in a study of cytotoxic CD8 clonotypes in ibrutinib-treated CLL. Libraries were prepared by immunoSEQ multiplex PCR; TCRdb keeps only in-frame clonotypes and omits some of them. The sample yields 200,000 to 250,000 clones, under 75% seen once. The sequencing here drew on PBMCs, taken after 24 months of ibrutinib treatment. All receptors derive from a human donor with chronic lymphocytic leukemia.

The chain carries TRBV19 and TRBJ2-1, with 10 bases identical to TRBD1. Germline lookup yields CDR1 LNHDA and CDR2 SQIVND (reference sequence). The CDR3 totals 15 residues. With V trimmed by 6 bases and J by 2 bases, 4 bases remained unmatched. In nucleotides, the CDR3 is TGTGCCAGTAGCAGGACAGGGGGACCCTACAATGAGCAGTTCTTC. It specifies CASSRTGGPYNEQFF. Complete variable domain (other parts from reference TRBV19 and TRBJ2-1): DGGITQSPKYLFRKEGQNVTLSCEQNLNHDAMYWYRQDPGQGLRLIYYSQIVNDFQKGDIAEGYSVSREKKESFPLTVTSAQKNPTAFYLCASSRTGGPYNEQFFGPGTRLTVL.

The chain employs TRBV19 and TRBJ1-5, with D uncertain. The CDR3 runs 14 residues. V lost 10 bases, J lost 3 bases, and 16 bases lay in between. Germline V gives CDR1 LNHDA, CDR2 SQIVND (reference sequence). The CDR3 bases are TGTGCCACCTCCGGGCAGGCTAACAATCAGCCCCAGCATTTT. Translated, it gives CATSGQANNQPQHF.

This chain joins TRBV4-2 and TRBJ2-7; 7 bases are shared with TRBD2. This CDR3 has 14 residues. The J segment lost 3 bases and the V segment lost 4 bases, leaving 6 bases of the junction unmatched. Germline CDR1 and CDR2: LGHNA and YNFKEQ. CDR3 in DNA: TGTGCCAGCAGCCCTCTAGCGGAAGGCTACGAGCAGTACTTC. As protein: CASSPLAEGYEQYF.

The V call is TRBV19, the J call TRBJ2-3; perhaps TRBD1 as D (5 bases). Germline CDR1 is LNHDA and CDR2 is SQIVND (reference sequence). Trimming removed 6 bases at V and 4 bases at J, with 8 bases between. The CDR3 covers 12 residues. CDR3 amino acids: CASRPGSDTQYF. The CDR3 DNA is TGTGCCAGTAGACCAGGGTCAGATACGCAGTATTTT. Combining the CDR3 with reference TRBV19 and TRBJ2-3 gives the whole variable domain DGGITQSPKYLFRKEGQNVTLSCEQNLNHDAMYWYRQDPGQGLRLIYYSQIVNDFQKGDIAEGYSVSREKKESFPLTVTSAQKNPTAFYLCASRPGSDTQYFGPGTRLTVL.

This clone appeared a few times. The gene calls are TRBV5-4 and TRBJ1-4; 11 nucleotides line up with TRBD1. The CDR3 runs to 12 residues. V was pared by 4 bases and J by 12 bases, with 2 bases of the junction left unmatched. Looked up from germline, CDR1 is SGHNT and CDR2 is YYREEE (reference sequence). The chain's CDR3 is CASSPDRGQLFF. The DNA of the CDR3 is TGTGCCAGCAGCCCGGACAGGGGGCAACTGTTTTTT.

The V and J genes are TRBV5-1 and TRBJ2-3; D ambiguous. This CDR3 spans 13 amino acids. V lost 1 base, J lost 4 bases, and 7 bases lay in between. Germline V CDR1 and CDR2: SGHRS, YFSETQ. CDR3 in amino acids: CASSLTVSDTQYF. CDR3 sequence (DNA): TGCGCCAGCAGCTTGACGGTATCAGATACGCAGTATTTT.

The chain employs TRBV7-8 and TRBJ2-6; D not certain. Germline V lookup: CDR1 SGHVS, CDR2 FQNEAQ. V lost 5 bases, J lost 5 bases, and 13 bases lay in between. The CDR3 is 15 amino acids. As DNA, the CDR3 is TGTGCCAGCAGCCCGGTCCGGTTGTGGGCCAACGTCCTGACTTTC. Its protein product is CASSPVRLWANVLTF. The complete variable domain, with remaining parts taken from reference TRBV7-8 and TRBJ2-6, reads GAGVSQSPRYKVAKRGQDVALRCDPISGHVSLFWYQQALGQGPEFLTYFQNEAQLDKSGLPSDRFFAERPEGSVSTLKIQRTQQEDSAVYLCASSPVRLWANVLTFGAGSRLTVL.

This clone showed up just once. CDR3 nucleotides: TGTGCCAGCAGTTTGCCGGGGGCTAGCGGAACCAATGAGCAGTTCTTC. It yields the protein CASSLPGASGTNEQFF. This rearrangement joins TRBV27 to TRBJ2-1; tentative D call: TRBD2 (7 bases). Trimming cost V 3 bases and J 6 bases, with 18 bases left between them. Germline CDR1 reads MNHEY; CDR2 reads SMNVEV (reference sequence). The CDR3 runs to 16 residues.

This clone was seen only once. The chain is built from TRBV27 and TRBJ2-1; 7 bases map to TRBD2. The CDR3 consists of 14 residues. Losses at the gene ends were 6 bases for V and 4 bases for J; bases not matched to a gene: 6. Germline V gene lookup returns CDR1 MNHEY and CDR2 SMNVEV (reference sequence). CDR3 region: CASRTLAEYNEQFF. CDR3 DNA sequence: TGTGCCAGCAGAACGCTAGCGGAGTACAATGAGCAGTTCTTC.

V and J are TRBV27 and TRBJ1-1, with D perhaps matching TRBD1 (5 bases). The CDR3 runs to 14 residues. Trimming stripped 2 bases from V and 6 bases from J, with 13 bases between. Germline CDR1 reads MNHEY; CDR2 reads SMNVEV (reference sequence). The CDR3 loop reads CASSLKGMGAEAFF. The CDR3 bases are TGTGCCAGCAGTTTAAAAGGGATGGGGGCTGAAGCTTTCTTT.

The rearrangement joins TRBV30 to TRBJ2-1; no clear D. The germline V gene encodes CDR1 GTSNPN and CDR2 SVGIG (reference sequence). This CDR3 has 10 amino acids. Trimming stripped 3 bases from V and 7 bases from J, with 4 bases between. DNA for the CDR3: TGTGCCTGGAGAAGGAATGAGCAGTTCTTC. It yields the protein CAWRRNEQFF. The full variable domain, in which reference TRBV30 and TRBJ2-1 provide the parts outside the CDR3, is SQTIHQWPATLVQPVGSPLSLECTVEGTSNPNLYWYRQAAGRGLQLLFYSVGIGQISSEVPQNLSASRPQDRQFILSSKKLLLSDSGFYLCAWRRNEQFFGPGTRLTVL.

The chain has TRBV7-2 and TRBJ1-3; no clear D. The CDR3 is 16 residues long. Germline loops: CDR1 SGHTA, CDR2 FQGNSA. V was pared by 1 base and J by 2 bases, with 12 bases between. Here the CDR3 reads CASSLVSTGTGNTIYF. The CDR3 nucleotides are TGTGCCAGCAGCTTAGTTTCCACGGGGACTGGAAACACCATATATTTT.

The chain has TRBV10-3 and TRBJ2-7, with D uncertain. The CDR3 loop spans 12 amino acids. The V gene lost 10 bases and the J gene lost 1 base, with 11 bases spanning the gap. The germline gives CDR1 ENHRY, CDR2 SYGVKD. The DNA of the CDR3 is TGTGCCACCACTTCGGCATCCTACGAGCAGTACTTC. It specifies CATTSASYEQYF.

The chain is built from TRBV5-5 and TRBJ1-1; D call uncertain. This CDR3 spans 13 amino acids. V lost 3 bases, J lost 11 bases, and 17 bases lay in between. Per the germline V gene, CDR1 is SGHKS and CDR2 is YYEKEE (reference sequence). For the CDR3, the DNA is TGTGCCAGCAGCTCCTCTGGAGCCGAGCGGGCTTTCTTT. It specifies CASSSSGAERAFF.

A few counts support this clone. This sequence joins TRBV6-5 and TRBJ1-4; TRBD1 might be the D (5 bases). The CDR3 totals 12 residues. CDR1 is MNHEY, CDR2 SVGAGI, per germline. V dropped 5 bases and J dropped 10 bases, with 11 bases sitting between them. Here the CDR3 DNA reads TGTGCCAGCAGTCCTACTGGGGGAAAACTGTTTTTT. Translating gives CASSPTGGKLFF.

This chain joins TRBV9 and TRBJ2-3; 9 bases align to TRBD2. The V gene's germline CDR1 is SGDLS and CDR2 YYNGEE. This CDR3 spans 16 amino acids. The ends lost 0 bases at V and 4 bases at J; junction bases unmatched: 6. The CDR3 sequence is CASSVEGGRVPDTQYF. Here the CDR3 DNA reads TGTGCCAGCAGCGTAGAAGGCGGGAGGGTTCCAGATACGCAGTATTTT.

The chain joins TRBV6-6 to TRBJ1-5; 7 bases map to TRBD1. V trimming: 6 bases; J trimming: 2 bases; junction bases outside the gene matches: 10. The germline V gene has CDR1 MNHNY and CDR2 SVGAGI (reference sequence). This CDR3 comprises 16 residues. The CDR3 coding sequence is TGTGCCAGCAGGGGACCAGGGGGGTCGGGCAATCAGCCCCAGCATTTT. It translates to CASRGPGGSGNQPQHF.

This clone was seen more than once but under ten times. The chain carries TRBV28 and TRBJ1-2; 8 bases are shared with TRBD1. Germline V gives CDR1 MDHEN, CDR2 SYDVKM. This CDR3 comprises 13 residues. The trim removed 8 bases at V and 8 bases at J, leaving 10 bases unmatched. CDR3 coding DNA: TGTGCCAGCGGGACAGGCGCGATCAGGGGCTACACCTTC. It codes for CASGTGAIRGYTF.

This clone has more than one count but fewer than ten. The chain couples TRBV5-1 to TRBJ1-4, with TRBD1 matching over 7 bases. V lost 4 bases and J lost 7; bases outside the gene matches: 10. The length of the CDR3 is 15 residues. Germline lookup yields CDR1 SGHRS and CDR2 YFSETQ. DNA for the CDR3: TGCGCCAGCAGCCCCACGCCCCGACAGGGTGAAAAACTGTTTTTT. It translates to CASSPTPRQGEKLFF. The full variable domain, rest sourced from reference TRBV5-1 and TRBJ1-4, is KAGVTQTPRYLIKTRGQQVTLSCSPISGHRSVSWYQQTPGQGLQFLFEYFSETQRNKGNFPGRFSGRQFSNSRSEMNVSTLELGDSALYLCASSPTPRQGEKLFFGSGTQLSVL.

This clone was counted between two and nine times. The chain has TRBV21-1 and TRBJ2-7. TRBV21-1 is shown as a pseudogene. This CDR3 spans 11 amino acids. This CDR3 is CARRLLYEQYF. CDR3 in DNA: TGTGCCAGACGGCTCCTCTACGAGCAGTACTTC.

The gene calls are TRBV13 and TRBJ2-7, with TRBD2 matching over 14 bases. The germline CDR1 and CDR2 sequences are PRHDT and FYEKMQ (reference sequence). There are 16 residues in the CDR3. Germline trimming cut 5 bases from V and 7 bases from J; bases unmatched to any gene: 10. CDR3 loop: CASSQDPGLAGVEQYF. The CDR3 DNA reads TGTGCCAGCAGCCAGGACCCGGGACTAGCGGGAGTGGAGCAGTACTTC.

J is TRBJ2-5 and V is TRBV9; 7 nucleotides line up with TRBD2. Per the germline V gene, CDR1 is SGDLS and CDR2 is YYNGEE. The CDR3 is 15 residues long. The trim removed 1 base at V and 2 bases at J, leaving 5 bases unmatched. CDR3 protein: CASSVTSEIQETQYF. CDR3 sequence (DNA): TGTGCCAGCAGCGTAACTAGCGAAATACAAGAGACCCAGTACTTC.

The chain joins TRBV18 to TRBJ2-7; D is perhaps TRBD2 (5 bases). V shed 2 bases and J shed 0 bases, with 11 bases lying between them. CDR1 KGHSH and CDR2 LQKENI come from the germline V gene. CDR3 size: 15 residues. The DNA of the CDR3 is TGTGCCAGCTCACCAGAATCTAGCTTCTCCTACGAGCAGTACTTC. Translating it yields CASSPESSFSYEQYF. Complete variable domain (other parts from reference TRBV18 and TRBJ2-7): NAGVMQNPRHLVRRRGQEARLRCSPMKGHSHVYWYRQLPEEGLKFMVYLQKENIIDESGMPKERFSAEFPKEGPSILRIQQVVRGDSAAYFCASSPESSFSYEQYFGPGTRLTVT.

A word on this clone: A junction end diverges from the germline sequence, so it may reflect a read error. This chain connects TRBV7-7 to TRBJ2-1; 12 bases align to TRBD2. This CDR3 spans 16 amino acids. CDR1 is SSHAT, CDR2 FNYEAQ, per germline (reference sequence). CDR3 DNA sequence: TGTGCTAGCAGCCAGTTGGGACTAGCGGGCTACAATGAGCAGTTCTTC. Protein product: CASSQLGLAGYNEQFF. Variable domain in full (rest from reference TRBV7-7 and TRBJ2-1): GAGVSQSPRYKVTKRGQDVTLRCDPISSHATLYWYQQALGQGPEFLTYFNYEAQPDKSGLPSDRFSAERPEGSISTLTIQRTEQRDSAMYRCASSQLGLAGYNEQFFGPGTRLTVL.

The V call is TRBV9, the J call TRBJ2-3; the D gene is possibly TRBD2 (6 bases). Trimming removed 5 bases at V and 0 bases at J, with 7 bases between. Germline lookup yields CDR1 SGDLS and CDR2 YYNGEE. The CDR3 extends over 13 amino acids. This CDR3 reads CASRGTSTDTQYF. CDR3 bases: TGTGCCAGCAGGGGGACTAGCACAGATACGCAGTATTTT.

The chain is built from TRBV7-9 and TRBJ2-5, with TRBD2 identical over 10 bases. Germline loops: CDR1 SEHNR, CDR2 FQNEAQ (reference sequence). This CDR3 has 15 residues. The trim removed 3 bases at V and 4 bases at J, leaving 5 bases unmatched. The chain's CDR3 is CASSFSGRVGETQYF. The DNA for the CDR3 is TGTGCCAGCAGCTTCAGCGGGAGGGTGGGAGAGACCCAGTACTTC.